This T cell receptor (beta chain) was found in a study of CD4 T cells in relation to SARS-CoV-2 and coronaviruses. With regard to this clone: Its antigen is unidentified.

Only in-frame clones appear in the TCRdb table, and some are missing; sequencing was by immunoSEQ multiplex PCR. Of approximately 36,000 clones listed, about 79% are singletons. The clonotype was recovered from an adult with COVID-19. The sample comprised naive CD4+ T cells from PBMCs, cultured in vitro. Subset noted: naive CD4+ T cells isolated by negative enrichment.

CDR3 in amino acids: CASSQATRSSYNEQFF. The CDR3 DNA sequence: TGCGCCAGCAGCCAAGCGACTAGATCCTCCTACAATGAGCAGTTCTTC. The V call is TRBV4-1, the J call TRBJ2-1, with D perhaps TRBD2 (6 bases). Germline V CDR1 and CDR2: MGHRA, YSYEKL. V was trimmed by 1 base and J by 0 bases, leaving 10 bases between them. This CDR3 contains 16 residues.